This record concerns one TCR beta chain sequence. The target of this receptor is not known. Per-nucleotide qualities are absent, and no much larger clonotype sits a single base away. These data come from a study of blood T cell repertoires in COVID-19 (TCRdb year 2020). Notes on the research overall: Samples from collaborators originated in the United States, Italy and Spain and spanned both the acute and convalescent phases of COVID-19. The material from the prospective study consisted of cDNA or gDNA derived from T cells, B-cell-depleted T cells, or PBMCs. The dataset comprised deeply sampled blood TCRbeta repertoires from subjects exposed to, actively infected with, or recovered from COVID-19. The repertoires were released in a freely available public database meant as a resource for research on the immune response to SARS-CoV-2. The samples were drawn from the first 160 participants of the ongoing ImmuneRACE study and from 950 to 1,500 subjects provided by 6 global collaborators. Nearly every sample came with metadata listing a de-identified subject ID, COVID-19 status, age in years and sex. Where available, HLA class I and class II types were obtained from metadata supplied by the sample provider rather than from assay-based typing.

The paper's findings and limits, for the study overall: The quantity of clinical and demographic metadata differed by source and by participant and was supplied without curation.

TCRbeta CDR3 regions were amplified from genomic DNA using the immunoSEQ Assay, a bias-controlled multiplex PCR. The published analysis was carried out like this. Within the assay, amplification of reference gene primers was used to estimate how many nucleated cells each sample contained. To quantify the absolute abundance of each unique TCRbeta CDR3 rearrangement, sequence reads were collapsed and filtered. For each sample, productive Simpson clonality was calculated as the square root of Simpson's diversity index over productive rearrangements. TCRdb's version of the immuneACCESS table is confined to in-frame rearrangements and falls short of the full clone set. An unresolved V gene accounts for under half of the shortfall where checked; the remainder is of unknown origin. V, J and clone size derive from that table, while D and trimming were established from the DNA sequence. Here the sample has about 28,000 clones; around 82% occur a single time. Clones ranked in the top ten supply around 15% of the sample.

Inclusive of the bounding cysteine and phenylalanine, the CDR3 is 14 residues long. Only CDR3 DNA is held: 42 bases, read in frame from base 1. The germline V gene specifies SGHRS as CDR1 and YFSETQ as CDR2. Trimming accounts for 4 bases at V and 5 bases at J, while the number of junction bases matched to no gene is 8. Each collaborating institution followed its own protocols to collect whole blood in K2EDTA tubes. Collaborator samples were shipped for TCRbeta analysis as frozen whole blood, isolated PBMCs, or DNA extracted from either sample type. The receptor chain draws on TRBV5-1 and TRBJ1-2, with TRBD1 matching 7 junction bases. The sequenced material came from peripheral blood. The sequence was collected from a man between 65 and 80 years old with active COVID-19. The encoded CDR3 is CASSGSGQSYGYTF. The DNA reads TGCGCCAGCAGCGGGTCGGGACAGTCATATGGCTACACCTTC.